Following are 8 T cell receptor beta chains from one sample sequenced in a study of vaccination and CD4 T cells after COVID-19. Once obtained from cultured CD4+ T cells, the DNA was sequenced using the Oncomine TCR Beta short-read assay. TCRdb itself ran the PCR reads through MiXCR, one entry per CDR3 protein. Here the sample spans under 20,000 distinct CDR3 sequences, 55% being singletons. Documented treatment: roughly 10-day PBMC culture with coronavirus spike peptide pools or control peptides (ViraFEST assay). These receptors' targets are unknown. Sample: CD4+ T cells from blood, cultured in vitro. The receptors shown here come from a human donor who had recovered from COVID-19.

In this sample, this clonotype turned up a few times. The chain uses TRBV20-1 and TRBJ2-4; 7 bases are shared with TRBD1. Germline CDR1 DFQATT, CDR2 SNEGSKA (reference sequence). After removal of 6 bases from V and 8 bases from J, the junction contained 13 bases not matched to a gene. This CDR3 comprises 14 residues. The CDR3 coding sequence is TGCAGTGCAGGGCCCGTAGGACAGGACGACATTCAGTACTTC. Amino acid sequence: CSAGPVGQDDIQYF.

This clonotype was seen a handful of times. The chain employs TRBV18 and TRBJ1-6; a weak D match, TRBD1 (5 bases). Germline CDR1 is KGHSH and CDR2 is LQKENI. The CDR3 sequence is 14 residues long. Trimming took 3 bases from V and 7 from J, leaving 10 bases between them. The CDR3 sequence: CASSPGGENSPLHF. The CDR3 DNA reads as TGTGCCAGCTCACCCGGGGGGGAGAATTCACCCCTCCACTTT.

The rearrangement uses TRBV11-1 and TRBJ2-3, with D possibly TRBD2 on 6 matching bases. This CDR3 is 14 amino acids long. The germline gives CDR1 SGHAT, CDR2 FQDESV (reference sequence). V lost 5 bases and J 6 bases, leaving 15 bases between the germline ends. The CDR3 loop reads CASSPGGWTDTQYF. The CDR3 bases are TGTGCCAGCAGCCCCGGGGGTTGGACCGATACGCAGTATTTT.

This clonotype turned up a few times. The V gene is TRBV2, the J gene TRBJ2-2; the D gene is possibly TRBD1 (6 bases). V was pared by 10 bases and J by 1 base, with 16 bases between. CDR3 length: 15 amino acids. Germline V gene sequence: CDR1 SNHLY, CDR2 FYNNEI. The DNA of the CDR3 is TGTGCCACCCAACTGCAGGGGCTGAACACCGGGGAGCTGTTTTTT. Encoded protein: CATQLQGLNTGELFF. The full variable domain, rest sourced from reference TRBV2 and TRBJ2-2, is EPEVTQTPSHQVTQMGQEVILRCVPISNHLYFYWYRQILGQKVEFLVSFYNNEISEKSEIFDDQFSVERPDGSNFTLKIRSTKLEDSAMYFCATQLQGLNTGELFFGEGSRLTVL.

The gene calls are TRBV29-1 and TRBJ1-1; 8 bases align to TRBD1. Germline CDR1 reads SQVTM; CDR2 reads ANQGSEA. With 7 bases clipped from V and 3 bases from J, the junction kept 10 bases outside the gene matches. This CDR3 is built from 14 residues. The CDR3, as DNA: TGCAGCGCCCGCCCCCAGGGGGCTGACACTGAAGCTTTCTTT. Its translation: CSARPQGADTEAFF. The whole variable domain, remainder taken from reference TRBV29-1 and TRBJ1-1, is SAVISQKPSRDICQRGTSLTIQCQVDSQVTMMFWYRQQPGQSLTLIATANQGSEATYESGFVIDKFPISRPNLTFSTLTVSNMSPEDSSIYLCSARPQGADTEAFFGQGTRLTVV.

The chain uses TRBV18 and TRBJ2-5; 7 bases match TRBD1. The length of the CDR3 is 13 residues. Looked up from germline, CDR1 is KGHSH and CDR2 is LQKENI. The junction had 1 base not matched to a gene; V was cut back by 3 bases and J by 3 bases. The CDR3 DNA is TGTGCCAGCTCACCGCAGGGGGAAGAGACCCAGTACTTC. Protein product: CASSPQGEETQYF.

The chain couples TRBV20-1 to TRBJ1-1; unclear D gene. V was shortened by 1 base and J by 0 bases, with 12 bases between the two germline ends. This CDR3 comprises 15 residues. Germline V lookup: CDR1 DFQATT, CDR2 SNEGSKA (reference sequence). CDR3 DNA sequence: TGCAGTGCTAGAGCCCCACAACCCATGAACACTGAAGCTTTCTTT. Protein: CSARAPQPMNTEAFF.

This clonotype was detected only a few times. V and J are TRBV20-1 and TRBJ1-1; D remains ambiguous. Per germline, CDR1 DFQATT and CDR2 SNEGSKA (reference sequence). This CDR3 has 14 residues. V lost 6 bases, J lost 6 bases, and 20 bases lay in between. The CDR3 sequence is CSAPTGSAGPEAFF. In DNA form, the CDR3 reads TGCAGTGCCCCCACCGGATCTGCCGGCCCTGAAGCTTTCTTT.